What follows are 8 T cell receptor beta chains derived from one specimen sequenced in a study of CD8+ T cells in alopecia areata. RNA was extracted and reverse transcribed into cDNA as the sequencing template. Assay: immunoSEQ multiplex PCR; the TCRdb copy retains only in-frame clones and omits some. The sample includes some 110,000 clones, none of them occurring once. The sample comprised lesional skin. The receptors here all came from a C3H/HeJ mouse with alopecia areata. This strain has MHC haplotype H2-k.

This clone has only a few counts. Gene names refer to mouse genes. CDR3 loop: CASSTGTGGAETLYF. The part of the CDR3 DNA that was read is TGTGCTAGCAGTACCGGGACAGGGGGCGCAGAA. This chain links TRBV17 with TRBJ2-3, with TRBD1 identical over 12 bases. The CDR3 goes on 4 residues after the read ends, and that part is filled in from the germline J gene. CDR1 is MNHDT and CDR2 is YYDKIL in the germline V gene. V shed 4 bases, J shed 3 bases, and the junction held 2 bases outside the gene matches. The CDR3 is made up of 15 amino acids.

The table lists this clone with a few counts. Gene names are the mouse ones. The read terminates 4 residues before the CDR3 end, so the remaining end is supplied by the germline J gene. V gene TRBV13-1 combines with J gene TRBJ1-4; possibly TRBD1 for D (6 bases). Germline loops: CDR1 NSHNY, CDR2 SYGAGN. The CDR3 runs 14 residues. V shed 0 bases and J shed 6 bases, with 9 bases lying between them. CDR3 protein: CASSDVRGDERLFF. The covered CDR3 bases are TGTGCCAGCAGTGATGTCAGGGGCGACGAA.

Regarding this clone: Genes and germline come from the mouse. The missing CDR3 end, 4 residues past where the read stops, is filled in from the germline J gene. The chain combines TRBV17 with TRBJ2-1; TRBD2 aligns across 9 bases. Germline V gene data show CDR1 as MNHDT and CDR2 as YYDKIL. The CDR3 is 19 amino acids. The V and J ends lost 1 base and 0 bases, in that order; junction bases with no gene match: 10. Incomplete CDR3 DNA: TGTGCTAGCAGTAGAGGACCCTCTACTGGGGGGATTAACTATGCT. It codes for CASSRGPSTGGINYA. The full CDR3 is CASSRGPSTGGINYAEQFF. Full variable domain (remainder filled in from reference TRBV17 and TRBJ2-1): DTTVKQNPRYKLARVGKPVNLICSQTMNHDTMYWYQKKPNQAPKLLLFYYDKILNREADTFEKFQSSRPNNSFCSLYIGSAGLEYSAMYLCASSRGPSTGGINYAEQFFGPGTRLTVL.

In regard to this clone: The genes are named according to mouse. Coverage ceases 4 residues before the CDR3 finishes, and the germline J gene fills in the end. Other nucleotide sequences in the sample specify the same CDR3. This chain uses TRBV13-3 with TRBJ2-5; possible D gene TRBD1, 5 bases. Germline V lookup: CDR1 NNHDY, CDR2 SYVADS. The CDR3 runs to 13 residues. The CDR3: CASSDRQGDTQYF. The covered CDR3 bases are TGTGCCAGCAGTGACCGGCAGGGAGAC.

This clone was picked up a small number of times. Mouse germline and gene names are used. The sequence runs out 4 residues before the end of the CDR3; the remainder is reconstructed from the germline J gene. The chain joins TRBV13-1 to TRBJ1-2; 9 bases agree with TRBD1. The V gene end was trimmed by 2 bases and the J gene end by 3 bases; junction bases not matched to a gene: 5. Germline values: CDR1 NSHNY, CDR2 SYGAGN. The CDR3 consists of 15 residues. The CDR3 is CASSEDRGGYSDYTF. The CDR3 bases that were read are TGTGCCAGCAGTGAGGACAGGGGAGGGTACTCC.

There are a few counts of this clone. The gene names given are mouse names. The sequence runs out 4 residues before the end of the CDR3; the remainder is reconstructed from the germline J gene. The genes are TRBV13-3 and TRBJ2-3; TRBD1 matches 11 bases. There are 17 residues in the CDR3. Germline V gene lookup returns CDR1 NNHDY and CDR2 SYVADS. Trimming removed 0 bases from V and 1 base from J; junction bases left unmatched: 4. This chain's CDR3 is CASSDARTGGRAETLYF. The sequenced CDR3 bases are TGTGCCAGCAGTGATGCCCGGACAGGGGGCCGTGCAGAA.

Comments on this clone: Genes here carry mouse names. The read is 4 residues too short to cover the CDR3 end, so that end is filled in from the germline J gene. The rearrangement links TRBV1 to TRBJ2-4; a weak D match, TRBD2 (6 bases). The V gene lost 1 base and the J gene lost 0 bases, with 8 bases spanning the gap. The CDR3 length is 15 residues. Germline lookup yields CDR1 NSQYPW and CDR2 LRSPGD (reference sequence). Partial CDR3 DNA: TGCACCTGCAGTGCAGGGGACTATAGTCAAAAC. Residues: CTCSAGDYSQN. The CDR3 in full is CTCSAGDYSQNTLYF. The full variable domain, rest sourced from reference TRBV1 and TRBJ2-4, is VTLLEQNPRWRLVPRGQAVNLRCILKNSQYPWMSWYQQDLQKQLQWLFTLRSPGDKEVKSLPGADYLATRVTDTELRLQVANMSQGRTLYCTCSAGDYSQNTLYFGAGTRLSVL.

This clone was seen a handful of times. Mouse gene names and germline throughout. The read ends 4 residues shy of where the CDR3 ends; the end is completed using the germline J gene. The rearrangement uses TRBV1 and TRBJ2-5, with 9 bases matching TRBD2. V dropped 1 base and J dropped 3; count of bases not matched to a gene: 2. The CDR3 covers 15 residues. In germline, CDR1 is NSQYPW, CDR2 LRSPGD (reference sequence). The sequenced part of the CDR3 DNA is TGCACCTGCAGTGCAGTGGGGGGGCTTCAAGAC. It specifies CTCSAVGGLQD. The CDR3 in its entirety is CTCSAVGGLQDTQYF.